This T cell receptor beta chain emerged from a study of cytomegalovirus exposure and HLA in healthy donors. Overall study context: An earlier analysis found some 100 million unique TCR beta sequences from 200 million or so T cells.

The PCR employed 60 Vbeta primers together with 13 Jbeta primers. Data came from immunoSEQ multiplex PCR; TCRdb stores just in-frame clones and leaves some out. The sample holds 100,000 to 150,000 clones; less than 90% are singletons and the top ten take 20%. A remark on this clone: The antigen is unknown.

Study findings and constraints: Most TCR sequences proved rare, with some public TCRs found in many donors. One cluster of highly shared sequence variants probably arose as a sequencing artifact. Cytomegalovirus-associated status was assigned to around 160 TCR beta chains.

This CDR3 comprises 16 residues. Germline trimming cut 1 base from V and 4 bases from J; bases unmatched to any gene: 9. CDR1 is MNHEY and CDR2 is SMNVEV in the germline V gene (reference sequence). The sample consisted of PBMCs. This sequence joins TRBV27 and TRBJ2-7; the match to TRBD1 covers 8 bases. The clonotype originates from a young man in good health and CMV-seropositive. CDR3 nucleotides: TGTGCCAGCAGTTTATTTCCAGGGACAGGTGGGTACGAGCAGTACTTC. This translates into CASSLFPGTGGYEQYF.